Below are 6 T cell receptor beta chains sequenced from a single sample in a study of blood T cell repertoires in COVID-19. Only in-frame clones appear in the TCRdb table, and some are missing; sequencing was by immunoSEQ multiplex PCR. The sample contains 300,000 to 500,000 clones, more than 75% of which appear only once. Sequenced material: PBMCs or T cells enriched from blood (not recorded which). These receptors all stem from a woman aged 25 to 39 with acute COVID-19.

The chain is built from TRBV6-2 or TRBV6-3 and TRBJ2-4, with unresolved D. Germline V gene sequence: CDR1 MNHEY, CDR2 SVGEGT. Trimming took 7 bases from V and 7 from J, leaving 14 bases between them. The CDR3 runs to 13 residues. This chain's CDR3 is CASTPGPGNIQYF. CDR3 coding DNA: TGTGCCAGCACCCCTGGCCCCGGGAACATTCAGTACTTC.

The CDR3 protein is CASSLTSGAQGEQFF. The CDR3 DNA is TGTGCCAGCAGCTTAACTAGCGGGGCCCAGGGGGAGCAGTTCTTC. The chain uses TRBV7-2 and TRBJ2-1; TRBD2 matches at 10 bases. The CDR3 runs to 15 residues. Germline values: CDR1 SGHTA, CDR2 FQGNSA. V trimming: 2 bases; J trimming: 10 bases; junction bases outside the gene matches: 8.

V is TRBV27 and J is TRBJ2-1, with 9 bases aligning to TRBD2. Unmatched junction bases numbered 6, after V lost 8 bases and J lost 4 bases. The CDR3 runs 14 residues. The germline gives CDR1 MNHEY, CDR2 SMNVEV (reference sequence). The CDR3 DNA sequence: TGTGCCAGCGGAAGACTAGCGGCGTACAATGAGCAGTTCTTC. This codes for CASGRLAAYNEQFF.

The rearrangement joins TRBV19 to TRBJ1-4; D remains unclear. V was cut by 6 bases and J by 4 bases, with 9 bases left in between. The CDR3 has 13 residues. Per germline, CDR1 LNHDA and CDR2 SQIVND (reference sequence). The CDR3: CASSKALNEKLFF. The CDR3 nucleotides are TGTGCCAGTAGCAAAGCCCTTAATGAAAAACTGTTTTTT.

V and J are TRBV9 and TRBJ2-1, with D possibly being TRBD2 (6 bases). The CDR3 runs 14 residues. The V gene lost 3 bases and the J gene lost 9 bases, with 16 bases spanning the gap. Germline V lookup: CDR1 SGDLS, CDR2 YYNGEE. In nucleotides, the CDR3 is TGTGCCAGCAGCGGCGGAGGGGACTTTGGTGAGCAGTTCTTC. As protein: CASSGGGDFGEQFF. Looking up the rest from reference TRBV9 and TRBJ2-1 gives the full variable domain: DSGVTQTPKHLITATGQRVTLRCSPRSGDLSVYWYQQSLDQGLQFLIQYYNGEERAKGNILERFSAQQFPDLHSELNLSSLELGDSALYFCASSGGGDFGEQFFGPGTRLTVL.

The chain carries TRBV10-3 and TRBJ2-1; weak D call: TRBD2 (7 bases). CDR1 is ENHRY and CDR2 is SYGVKD in the germline V gene. V dropped 6 bases and J dropped 3 bases, with 15 bases sitting between them. The CDR3 is made up of 15 amino acids. DNA for the CDR3: TGTGCCATCAGACAACGGGGGGCCCACTACAATGAGCAGTTCTTC. Its protein is CAIRQRGAHYNEQFF.